This T cell receptor beta chain appears in the sequencing data of a study of T cells in Graves' hyperthyroidism and ophthalmopathy. Germline CDR1 reads SGHAT; CDR2 reads FQNNGV. The CDR3 is made up of 15 amino acids. Trimming cost V 0 bases and J 6 bases, with 14 bases left between them. Researchers barred patients who had uncontrolled infection, other autoimmune disease, pregnancy or lactation. About this clonotype: The antigen is undetermined.

Study-level findings and limits: The blood repertoire included most of the expanded thyroid clonotypes above 0.001.

Template material for amplifying TCR beta CDR3 regions consisted of RNA transcripts. Carried out on the TCR CDR3, a first-round RT-PCR used the HTBI primer set. TCRdb used MiXCR to reprocess the multiplex PCR reads, holding one entry per CDR3 protein. The sample yields hundreds of thousands of distinct CDR3 sequences, nearly 45% seen once. The gene calls are TRBV11-2 and TRBJ1-2; possible D gene TRBD1, 5 bases. The sequence came from an adult man with Graves' disease, either hyperthyroidism or ophthalmopathy (not recorded which). Sequencing was carried out using peripheral blood or thyroid tissue (not recorded which). The DNA for the CDR3 is TGTGCCAGCAGCTTAGATGCAGGGTCAGTGCATGGCTACACCTTC. This sequence encodes CASSLDAGSVHGYTF.